Sequencing of this T cell receptor beta chain was carried out in a study of cytomegalovirus exposure and HLA in healthy donors. A remark on this clone: Its cognate antigen is unknown.

The PCR used 60 Vbeta and 13 Jbeta primers. As originally analysed: A later analysis tallied 65 million to 85 million unique TCR beta chains, approximately 11 million of them shared. Clones were sequenced by immunoSEQ multiplex PCR, and TCRdb holds only the in-frame ones, with some missing. That table is the source of V, J and clone size, and D and trimming were worked out from the DNA. The sample includes fewer than 200,000 clones, around 88% of them seen just once. Study observations and caveats: A link between a missense DCLRE1C variant and TCR beta V- and J-gene trimming emerged from a later analysis. Published work reported that the classifier diagnosed cytomegalovirus status with high specificity and sensitivity.

The source is a woman aged 25 to 39 in good health and CMV-seronegative. Sequencing was performed on PBMCs.

The CDR3 protein is CATQPTSGRISTDTQYF. CDR3 nucleotides: TGTGCCACCCAGCCTACTAGCGGGAGAATTAGCACAGATACGCAGTATTTT. The chain is built from TRBV27 and TRBJ2-3; 11 bases fit TRBD2. The CDR3 loop spans 17 amino acids. Per the germline V gene, CDR1 is MNHEY and CDR2 is SMNVEV (reference sequence). V lost 10 bases, J lost 0 bases, and 12 bases stayed unmatched.